The 13 T cell receptor beta chains below were found in one sample sequenced in a study of blood T cell repertoires in COVID-19. Using immunoSEQ multiplex PCR, the repertoire was profiled, and TCRdb retains in-frame clones only, with some absent. The data hold roughly 180,000 clones, with roughly 84% observed a single time. Sequencing input: PBMCs or T cells enriched from blood (not recorded which). These TCRs come from a man between 60 and 70 years old who had recovered from COVID-19.

This clone was found once. The V gene is TRBV6-5, the J gene TRBJ2-2; TRBD1 matches 7 bases. The ends lost 7 bases at V and 6 bases at J; junction bases unmatched: 8. Germline CDR1 reads MNHEY; CDR2 reads SVGAGI. CDR3 length: 14 amino acids. This chain's CDR3 is CASTIGQVAGELFF. The CDR3 nucleotides read TGTGCCAGCACTATCGGACAGGTCGCCGGGGAGCTGTTTTTT.

The J gene is TRBJ2-3, the V gene TRBV18; 11 bases map to TRBD2. This CDR3 is 15 amino acids long. From germline, CDR1 is KGHSH and CDR2 LQKENI. V trimming: 4 bases; J trimming: 5 bases; junction bases outside the gene matches: 5. The CDR3 reads CASSRILAGEDTQYF. The DNA of the CDR3 is TGTGCCAGCTCACGAATACTAGCGGGAGAAGATACGCAGTATTTT.

The J gene is TRBJ2-5, the V gene TRBV9; 8 nucleotides align to TRBD1. Germline V gives CDR1 SGDLS, CDR2 YYNGEE. V lost 3 bases and J lost 2; bases outside the gene matches: 9. CDR3 size: 16 residues. CDR3 nucleotide sequence: TGTGCCAGCAGCGCTGGACAGGGTATTGGACAAGAGACCCAGTACTTC. The encoded protein is CASSAGQGIGQETQYF.

The chain combines TRBV11-2 with TRBJ2-2; 9 nucleotides align to TRBD1. V trimming: 5 bases; J trimming: 4 bases; junction bases outside the gene matches: 14. The V gene's germline CDR1 is SGHAT and CDR2 FQNNGV. The CDR3 contains 18 residues. The CDR3 protein is CASSRTPGTGRGTGELFF. As DNA, the CDR3 is TGTGCCAGCAGCCGTACGCCCGGGACAGGGAGGGGCACCGGGGAGCTGTTTTTT. The complete variable domain, with remaining parts taken from reference TRBV11-2 and TRBJ2-2, reads EAGVAQSPRYKIIEKRQSVAFWCNPISGHATLYWYQQILGQGPKLLIQFQNNGVVDDSQLPKDRFSAERLKGVDSTLKIQPAKLEDSAVYLCASSRTPGTGRGTGELFFGEGSRLTVL.

This chain links TRBV2 with TRBJ1-6; D remains ambiguous. Trimming stripped 6 bases from V and 3 bases from J, with 6 bases between. CDR3 length: 13 amino acids. CDR1 and CDR2 from the germline V gene are SNHLY and FYNNEI. The CDR3 nucleotides read TGTGCCAGCAGGCAGGTCTATAATTCACCCCTCCACTTT. This translates into CASRQVYNSPLHF.

This chain links TRBV5-1 with TRBJ1-6, with 7 positions matching TRBD1. The CDR3 consists of 14 residues. CDR1 is SGHRS and CDR2 is YFSETQ in the germline V gene. Trimming removed 3 bases from V and 8 bases from J; junction bases left unmatched: 5. The CDR3 protein is CASSSRQGYSPLHF. CDR3 sequence (DNA): TGCGCCAGCAGCTCAAGACAGGGATATTCACCCCTCCACTTT. Combining the CDR3 with reference TRBV5-1 and TRBJ1-6 gives the whole variable domain KAGVTQTPRYLIKTRGQQVTLSCSPISGHRSVSWYQQTPGQGLQFLFEYFSETQRNKGNFPGRFSGRQFSNSRSEMNVSTLELGDSALYLCASSSRQGYSPLHFGNGTRLTVT.

In DNA form, the CDR3 reads TGTGCCTGGAGTGCAGCAGCAGGGTTTTTCGCCGGGGAGCTGTTTTTT. Amino acid sequence: CAWSAAAGFFAGELFF. The gene calls are TRBV30 and TRBJ2-2, with D possibly TRBD1 on 5 matching bases. This CDR3 is built from 16 residues. Trimming stripped 1 base from V and 6 bases from J, with 18 bases between. Germline assignment: CDR1 GTSNPN and CDR2 SVGIG (reference sequence).

CDR3 bases: TGTGCCAGCAGCGCAGATAGCGGGAGACGAGAGACCCAGTACTTC. The encoded protein is CASSADSGRRETQYF. The chain links TRBV28 to TRBJ2-5; 9 positions match TRBD2. V gave up 6 bases and J gave up 4 bases; unmatched junction bases: 9. The CDR3 is 15 amino acids. Germline loops: CDR1 MDHEN, CDR2 SYDVKM.

The J gene is TRBJ2-3, the V gene TRBV2; perhaps TRBD2 as D (5 bases). This CDR3 is built from 17 residues. With 3 bases removed from V and 5 bases from J, the gap between germline ends came to 21 bases. The germline CDR1 and CDR2 sequences are SNHLY and FYNNEI. DNA for the CDR3: TGTGCCAGCAGTGATGGCGGGTCGGCGTTTGGGGAAGATACGCAGTATTTT. It specifies CASSDGGSAFGEDTQYF.

The J gene is TRBJ1-2, the V gene TRBV6-6, with D tentatively TRBD1 (6 bases). CDR1 and CDR2 (germline): MNHNY, SVGAGI (reference sequence). V gave up 6 bases and J gave up 0 bases, with 14 bases separating them. The CDR3 runs to 15 residues. In nucleotides, the CDR3 is TGTGCCAGCAGCCGACAGGTCGCAGCTAACTATGGCTACACCTTC. Its protein product is CASSRQVAANYGYTF.

The chain employs TRBV3-1 (or the pseudogene TRBV3-2) and TRBJ2-7; perhaps TRBD2 as D (6 bases). In germline, CDR1 is LGHDT, CDR2 YNNKEL (reference sequence). This CDR3 comprises 15 residues. The germline V and J ends were trimmed by 6 bases and 0 bases, with 15 bases remaining between them. The CDR3 is CASSNLGGSSYEQYF. The DNA of the CDR3 is TGTGCCAGCAGTAACCTTGGAGGGAGCTCCTACGAGCAGTACTTC.

This chain joins TRBV11-2 and TRBJ1-2; tentatively, D is TRBD1 (6 bases). The V and J ends lost 5 bases and 6 bases respectively, with 10 bases between them. The CDR3 has 12 amino acids. The germline V gene has CDR1 SGHAT and CDR2 FQNNGV. This CDR3 reads CASSREGDGYTF. Written as DNA, the CDR3 is TGTGCCAGCAGCCGTGAGGGGGATGGCTACACCTTC.

CDR3 amino acids: CASIRGGAEAFF. CDR3 bases: TGTGCCAGCATTCGGGGGGGGGCTGAAGCTTTCTTT. The chain combines TRBV6-5 with TRBJ1-1, with TRBD1 as a possible D gene (5 bases). Trimming took 7 bases from V and 6 from J, leaving 12 bases between them. Per germline, CDR1 MNHEY and CDR2 SVGAGI. The CDR3 contains 12 residues.